These 23 T cell receptor beta chains share one sample of origin, sequenced in a study of T cells in Graves' hyperthyroidism and ophthalmopathy. Regions amplified from RNA transcripts were the TCR beta CDR3 regions. With the HTBI primer set, the TCR CDR3 went through a first round of RT-PCR. TCRdb itself ran the multiplex PCR reads through MiXCR, one entry per CDR3 protein. Among approximately 220,000 distinct CDR3 sequences listed, around 17% were seen once. Sequencing was done on a sample of blood. These TCRs come from a man aged 40-49 years with Graves' hyperthyroidism.

The chain joins TRBV5-1 to TRBJ1-2; TRBD1 might be the D (5 bases). Germline V gives CDR1 SGHRS, CDR2 YFSETQ. This CDR3 comprises 14 residues. The germline V and J ends were trimmed by 3 bases and 1 base, with 10 bases remaining between them. The CDR3 DNA sequence: TGCGCCAGCAGCTACGCCCAGGGTAACTATGGCTACACCTTC. Translating gives CASSYAQGNYGYTF.

The sample holds a few counts of this clonotype. The V call is TRBV4-1, the J call TRBJ2-5; 7 positions match TRBD2. The germline CDR1 and CDR2 sequences are MGHRA and YSYEKL. V gave up 1 base and J gave up 4 bases; unmatched junction bases: 3. This CDR3 has 14 amino acids. The chain's CDR3 is CASSQGGRVETQYF. The CDR3 bases are TGCGCCAGCAGCCAAGGGGGGAGGGTAGAGACCCAGTACTTC.

V is TRBV9 and J is TRBJ1-6; D call uncertain. The CDR3 spans 14 residues. In germline, CDR1 is SGDLS, CDR2 YYNGEE. V lost 5 bases and J lost 5, with 11 bases in between. CDR3 sequence: CASRENFHNSPLHF. DNA of the CDR3: TGTGCCAGCAGGGAGAACTTTCATAATTCACCCCTCCACTTT.

This clonotype was found a few times. This chain uses TRBV4-3 with TRBJ2-2, with TRBD2 matching over 11 bases. Germline V lookup: CDR1 LGHNA, CDR2 YSLEER. V shed 1 base and J 0 bases; nucleotides not matched to a gene: 4. This CDR3 spans 18 amino acids. The CDR3, as DNA: TGCGCCAGCAGCCAAGGGGCTAGCGGGGGGACGAACACCGGGGAGCTGTTTTTT. It is translated as CASSQGASGGTNTGELFF.

This clonotype has a handful of counts. The chain links TRBV20-1 to TRBJ2-3; the match to TRBD2 covers 10 bases. V dropped 6 bases and J dropped 3; count of bases not matched to a gene: 9. This CDR3 spans 15 amino acids. Per the germline V gene, CDR1 is DFQATT and CDR2 is SNEGSKA (reference sequence). CDR3 nucleotide sequence: TGCAGTGCCGCTGATGTAGCGGGGGGAACAGATACGCAGTATTTT. Amino acids: CSAADVAGGTDTQYF.

As for this clonotype: A read error may be the cause here, since a much bigger clone is one base away. V is TRBV18 and J is TRBJ1-2, with TRBD1 identical over 7 bases. J gave up 4 bases and V 5 bases, and 4 bases lay outside the gene matches. CDR3 length: 13 amino acids. Germline values: CDR1 KGHSH, CDR2 LQKENI. Here the CDR3 DNA reads TGTGCCAGCTCAAACGGGACAGTCTATGGCTACACCTTC. Amino acids: CASSNGTVYGYTF.

This clonotype was seen repeatedly, ten times or more. This clone may be a read error of a much larger clone one base away. V usage is TRBV6-2 or TRBV6-3 and J usage is TRBJ2-3, with 13 bases identical to TRBD2. V lost 5 bases, J lost 2 bases, and 1 base stayed unmatched. The CDR3 covers 15 residues. CDR1 is MNHEY, CDR2 SVGEGT, per germline. The chain's CDR3 is CASSGLAGVTDTQYF. CDR3 nucleotides: TGTGCCAGCAGTGGACTAGCGGGGGTCACAGATACGCAGTATTTT.

This clonotype has a count of ten or more. The chain couples TRBV10-3 to TRBJ1-1, with D maybe TRBD1 (5 bases). V lost 1 base, J lost 5 bases, and 5 bases lay in between. This CDR3 spans 12 amino acids. The germline V gene has CDR1 ENHRY and CDR2 SYGVKD. The CDR3 nucleotides are TGTGCCATCAGTGAGTGGGGGACTGAAGCTTTCTTT. Translating it yields CAISEWGTEAFF.

This clonotype has a handful of counts. The rearrangement joins TRBV2 to TRBJ2-5, with 7 bases that match TRBD2. J was trimmed by 3 bases and V by 8 bases; bases with no gene match: 6. The CDR3 is 13 residues long. Germline CDR1 and CDR2: SNHLY and FYNNEI. CDR3: CASAGLPKETQYF. The CDR3 nucleotides read TGTGCCAGCGCGGGACTACCAAAAGAGACCCAGTACTTC.

In this sample, this clonotype turned up a few times. The chain couples TRBV7-2 to TRBJ1-2, with 8 nucleotides matching TRBD1. This CDR3 has 16 amino acids. Germline lookup yields CDR1 SGHTA and CDR2 FQGNSA. The junction had 11 bases not matched to a gene; V was cut back by 4 bases and J by 4 bases. In DNA form, the CDR3 reads TGTGCCAGCAGCTCCGCAGACAGGGGAAGAACCTATGGCTACACCTTC. This translates into CASSSADRGRTYGYTF. The entire variable domain, with the rest obtained from reference TRBV7-2 and TRBJ1-2, is as follows: GAGVSQSPSNKVTEKGKDVELRCDPISGHTALYWYRQSLGQGLEFLIYFQGNSAPDKSGLPSDRFSAERTGGSVSTLTIQRTQQEDSAVYLCASSSADRGRTYGYTFGSGTRLTVV.

This clonotype has a handful of counts. The chain has TRBV14 and TRBJ2-2; D is uncertain. There are 17 residues in the CDR3. Germline loops: CDR1 SGHDN, CDR2 FVKESK. Trimming took off 4 bases at V and 4 bases at J, with 19 bases between the two ends. CDR3 protein: CASSPLGRTRITGELFF. DNA for the CDR3: TGTGCCAGCAGCCCCCTAGGCCGAACGAGAATCACCGGGGAGCTGTTTTTT.

The sample holds many counts of this clonotype. CDR3 protein: CASSYSNGRQPQHF. CDR3 nucleotide sequence: TGTGCCAGCAGTTACTCGAACGGGCGTCAGCCCCAGCATTTT. This chain uses TRBV6-5 with TRBJ1-5, with D uncertain. CDR3 length: 14 residues. Germline values: CDR1 MNHEY, CDR2 SVGAGI. Trimming left V 0 bases short and J 6 bases short, with 9 bases between.

This clonotype was counted at least ten times. The chain carries TRBV5-1 and TRBJ2-3; 8 nucleotides agree with TRBD2. The CDR3 contains 18 residues. Germline assignment: CDR1 SGHRS and CDR2 YFSETQ. V lost 6 bases, J lost 0 bases, and 15 bases stayed unmatched. CDR3 sequence reads: CASNGLSGVISSTDTQYF. CDR3 bases: TGCGCCAGCAATGGACTTAGCGGGGTAATATCTAGCACAGATACGCAGTATTTT.

The V gene is TRBV6-1, the J gene TRBJ2-7; D is possibly TRBD1 (5 bases). Deletions cut 8 bases from V and 4 bases from J, with 18 bases between. Germline CDR1 reads MNHNS; CDR2 reads SASEGT. The CDR3 consists of 14 residues. This CDR3 is CASGIQGTGYEQYF. The CDR3 DNA reads TGTGCCAGCGGAATCCAGGGAACGGGTTACGAGCAGTACTTC.

This chain joins TRBV5-5 and TRBJ2-5; 11 nucleotides match TRBD1. The CDR3 spans 16 residues. J was trimmed by 2 bases and V by 6 bases; bases with no gene match: 9. Germline loops: CDR1 SGHKS, CDR2 YYEKEE (reference sequence). CDR3 region: CASTGLRDRGQETQYF. The CDR3 DNA follows: TGTGCCAGCACCGGCCTCCGGGACAGGGGGCAAGAGACCCAGTACTTC.

This clonotype was picked up many times. The V and J genes are TRBV20-1 and TRBJ1-6; 8 nucleotides line up with TRBD1. Germline V CDR1 and CDR2: DFQATT, SNEGSKA (reference sequence). The CDR3 loop spans 15 amino acids. V trimming: 6 bases; J trimming: 5 bases; junction bases outside the gene matches: 9. The DNA for the CDR3 is TGCAGTGCCGTTCCCGGACAGGGAAATAATTCACCCCTCCACTTT. Translation: CSAVPGQGNNSPLHF.

This clonotype was counted between two and nine times. The genes are TRBV20-1 and TRBJ2-4, with 11 positions matching TRBD1. V trimming: 5 bases; J trimming: 6 bases; junction bases outside the gene matches: 6. Germline-derived CDR1 and CDR2 are DFQATT and SNEGSKA (reference sequence). This CDR3 is built from 14 residues. The CDR3, as DNA: TGCAGTGCTCAGGACAGGGGGCTTAGAAACATTCAGTACTTC. It codes for CSAQDRGLRNIQYF.

This clonotype was counted at least ten times. The chain joins TRBV10-3 to TRBJ2-7, with D perhaps matching TRBD2 (5 bases). CDR1 is ENHRY and CDR2 is SYGVKD in the germline V gene. The CDR3 extends over 17 amino acids. The ends were cut back, 3 bases at V and 0 bases at J, with 18 bases in the middle. The CDR3 region is CAISDTLGREISYEQYF. The DNA of the CDR3 is TGTGCCATCAGTGATACCCTAGGACGGGAAATCTCCTACGAGCAGTACTTC.

This clonotype was found many times. This sequence joins TRBV7-2 and TRBJ2-6; D tentatively fits TRBD1 or TRBD2 (5 bases each). This CDR3 contains 17 residues. Germline CDR1 is SGHTA and CDR2 is FQGNSA. Trimming shortened V by 5 bases and J by 2 bases, and 16 bases separated the two germline ends. CDR3 sequence (DNA): TGTGCCAGCAGCCAACTCTCCGGGACCACTGGGGCCAACGTCCTGACTTTC. Amino acids: CASSQLSGTTGANVLTF.

This clonotype was seen at least ten times. V gene TRBV10-1 combines with J gene TRBJ2-1; D might be TRBD2 (5 bases). The ends were cut back, 0 bases at V and 6 bases at J, with 18 bases in the middle. CDR3 size: 17 residues. Looked up from germline, CDR1 is WNHNN and CDR2 is SYGVQD (reference sequence). The CDR3 protein is CASSESFGGPDLNEQFF. In DNA, the CDR3 is TGCGCCAGCAGTGAGTCTTTTGGCGGGCCAGACCTCAATGAGCAGTTCTTC.

This clonotype was recorded many times. V is TRBV20-1 and J is TRBJ2-7; TRBD2 is a possible D gene (7 bases). Germline values: CDR1 DFQATT, CDR2 SNEGSKA (reference sequence). The CDR3 consists of 14 residues. Deletions cut 0 bases from V and 6 bases from J, with 15 bases between. In nucleotides, the CDR3 is TGCAGTGCTAGAGAAGGGGGAGGGGACCGCGAGCAGTACTTC. It specifies CSAREGGGDREQYF.

This clonotype turned up a few times. The V call is TRBV5-1, the J call TRBJ2-3, with D hard to call. V lost 3 bases and J lost 0, with 11 bases in between. This CDR3 comprises 15 residues. Germline V gene data show CDR1 as SGHRS and CDR2 as YFSETQ. CDR3 DNA sequence: TGCGCCAGCAGCTCCACCCCCCGAAGCACAGATACGCAGTATTTT. Protein: CASSSTPRSTDTQYF.

The rearrangement joins TRBV27 to TRBJ1-6; D is ambiguous. V was trimmed by 3 bases and J by 3 bases, leaving 0 bases between them. Germline CDR1 is MNHEY and CDR2 is SMNVEV (reference sequence). This CDR3 contains 12 residues. CDR3 protein: CASSFYNSPLHF. CDR3 bases: TGTGCCAGCAGTTTCTATAATTCACCCCTCCACTTT.